This T cell receptor (beta chain) comes out of a study of blood T cell repertoires in COVID-19. In germline, CDR1 is SGDLS, CDR2 YYNGEE. The V end lost 0 bases, the J end lost 2 bases, and 18 bases lay between the germline ends. The CDR3 contains 18 residues. Enrolled through a virtual design, the participants were between 18 and 89 years of age and came from 24 US areas. Participants' reported clinical history set cohort assignment. Recovered participants had two consecutive negative NP/OP PCR tests, healthcare professional clearance, or symptom resolution. Produced via immunoSEQ multiplex PCR; TCRdb's table is partial and in-frame only. The data contain fewer than 400,000 clones, roughly 86% of them singletons.

The chain carries TRBV9 and TRBJ2-1, with D possibly matching TRBD1 (6 bases). The source material was PBMCs or T cells enriched from blood (not recorded which). This receptor was obtained from a woman aged 18-30 years who had recovered from COVID-19. CDR3 in DNA: TGTGCCAGCAGCGTAGTAGCCCGAGGTGGGGACACCTACAATGAGCAGTTCTTC. Amino acid sequence: CASSVVARGGDTYNEQFF.